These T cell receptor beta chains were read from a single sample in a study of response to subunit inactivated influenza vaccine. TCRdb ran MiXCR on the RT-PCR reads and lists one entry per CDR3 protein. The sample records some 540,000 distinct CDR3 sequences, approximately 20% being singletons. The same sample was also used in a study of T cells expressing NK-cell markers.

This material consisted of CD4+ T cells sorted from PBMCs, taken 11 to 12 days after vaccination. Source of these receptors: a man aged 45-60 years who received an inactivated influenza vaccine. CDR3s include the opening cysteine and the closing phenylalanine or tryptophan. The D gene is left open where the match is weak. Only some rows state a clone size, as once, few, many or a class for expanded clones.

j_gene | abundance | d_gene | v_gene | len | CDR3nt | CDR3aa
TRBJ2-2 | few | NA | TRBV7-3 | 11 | TGTGCCAGCAGCCCGGGACGGGAGCTGTTTTTT | CASSPGRELFF
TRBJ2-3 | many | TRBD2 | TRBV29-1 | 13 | TGCAGCGCCCCGACTAGCGGGAGTGATACGCAGTATTTT | CSAPTSGSDTQYF
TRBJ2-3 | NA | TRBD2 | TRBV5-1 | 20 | TGCGCCAGCAGCTATACAGAGCGGGGCGGCCGTCGGTTCGGCACAGATACGCAGTATTTT | CASSYTERGGRRFGTDTQYF
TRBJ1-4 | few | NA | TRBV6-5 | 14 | TGTGCCAGCAGTTCCGTAGTTTTGAATGAAAAACTGTTTTTT | CASSSVVLNEKLFF
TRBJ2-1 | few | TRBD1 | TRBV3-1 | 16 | TGTGCCAGCAGCAGGACAGGGGGCTTTTCCTACAATGAGCAGTTCTTC | CASSRTGGFSYNEQFF
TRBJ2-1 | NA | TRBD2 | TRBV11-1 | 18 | TGTGCCAGCAGCTTAGCGAGGGATCTAGCGGGGGGCTACAATGAGCAGTTCTTC | CASSLARDLAGGYNEQFF
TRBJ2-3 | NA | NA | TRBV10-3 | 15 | TGTGCCATCAGTGAGTCCAACCGGGGGAAAGATACGCAGTATTTT | CAISESNRGKDTQYF
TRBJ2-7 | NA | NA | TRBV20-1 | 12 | TGCAGTGCGAGCATTAGCGGCTACGAGCAGTACTTC | CSASISGYEQYF
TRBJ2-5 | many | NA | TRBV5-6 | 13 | TGTGCCAGCAGCTCTCTAGGGGGAGAGACCCAGTACTTC | CASSSLGGETQYF
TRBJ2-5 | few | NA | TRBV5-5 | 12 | TGTGCCAGCAGCCTCTCAGGGAAGACCCAGTACTTC | CASSLSGKTQYF
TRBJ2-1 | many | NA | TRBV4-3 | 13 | TGTGCCAGTAGTCAGGACTCCTACAATGAGCAGTTCTTC | CASSQDSYNEQFF
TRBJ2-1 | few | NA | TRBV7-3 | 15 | TGTGCCAGCAGCTTAACAGGGGCAGGAGACAATGAGCAGTTCTTC | CASSLTGAGDNEQFF
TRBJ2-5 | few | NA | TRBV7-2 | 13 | TGTGCCAGCAGCTTAAAAAGACGGGAGACCCAGTACTTC | CASSLKRRETQYF
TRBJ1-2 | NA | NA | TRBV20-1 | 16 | TGCAGTGCTAGCGCCTTCGGACGTCAAGCTAACTATGGCTACACCTTC | CSASAFGRQANYGYTF
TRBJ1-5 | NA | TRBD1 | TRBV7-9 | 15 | TGTGCCAGCAGCGTAGCCGGACAGGGAAATCAGCCCCAGCATTTT | CASSVAGQGNQPQHF
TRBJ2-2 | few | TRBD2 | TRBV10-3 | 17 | TGTGCCATCAGTGAGCCTAGCGGGGGGACTTACACCGGGGAGCTGTTTTTT | CAISEPSGGTYTGELFF
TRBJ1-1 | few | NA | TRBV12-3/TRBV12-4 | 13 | TGTGCCAGCAGCGCCGGCGGGACGGGTGAAGCTTTCTTT | CASSAGGTGEAFF
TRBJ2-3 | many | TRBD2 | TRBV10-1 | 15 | TGCGCCAGCAGTGAGTCTTTGGGAGGGACAGATACGCAGTATTTT | CASSESLGGTDTQYF
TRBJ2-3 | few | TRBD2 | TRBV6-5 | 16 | TGTGCCAGCAGTTCCTGGGAGACTAGCGTACCAGATACGCAGTATTTT | CASSSWETSVPDTQYF
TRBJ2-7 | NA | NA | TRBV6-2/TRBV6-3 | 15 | TGTGCCAGCAGATCCTCAGGGTTTCTACAGTACGAGCAGTACTTC | CASRSSGFLQYEQYF
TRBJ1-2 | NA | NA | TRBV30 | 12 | TGTGCCTGGACAGGGCGGGAGTATGGCTACACCTTC | CAWTGREYGYTF
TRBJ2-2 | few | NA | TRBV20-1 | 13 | TGCAGTGCCCCCTTCCTTGGGGCCGGGGAGCTGTTTTTT | CSAPFLGAGELFF
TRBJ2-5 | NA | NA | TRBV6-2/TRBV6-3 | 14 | TGTGCCAGCAATACCGGCGGATTCCAAGAGACCCAGTACTTC | CASNTGGFQETQYF
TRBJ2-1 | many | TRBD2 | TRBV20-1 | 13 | TGCAGTCAGCTCCGCCTTAGCGGGACTGAGCAGTTCTTC | CSQLRLSGTEQFF
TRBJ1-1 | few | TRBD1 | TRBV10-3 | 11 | TGTGCCAGCACAGGGGTTACTGAAGCTTTCTTT | CASTGVTEAFF
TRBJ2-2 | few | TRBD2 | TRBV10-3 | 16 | TGTGCCATCAGACCACTAGCGGGAATGGACACCGGGGAGCTGTTTTTT | CAIRPLAGMDTGELFF
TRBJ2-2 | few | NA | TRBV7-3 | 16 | TGTGCCAGCAGCTTAAGTCCCCCAGGGGTAACCGGGGAGCTGTTTTTT | CASSLSPPGVTGELFF
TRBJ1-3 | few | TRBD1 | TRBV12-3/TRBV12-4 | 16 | TGTGCCAGCATCCTCCAGACAGGGGTCTCTGGAAACACCATATATTTT | CASILQTGVSGNTIYF
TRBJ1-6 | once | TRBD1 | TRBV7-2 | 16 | TGTGCCAGCAGCTTAAAGACAGGGGGCGCAGGGTCACCCCTCCACTTT | CASSLKTGGAGSPLHF
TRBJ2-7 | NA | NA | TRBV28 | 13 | TGTGCCAGCAGGAGGGATCCGGCCTACGAGCAGTACTTC | CASRRDPAYEQYF
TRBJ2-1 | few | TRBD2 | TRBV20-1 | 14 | TGCAGTGCTAGGAAAGGGACTAGCGGGAATGAGCAGTTCTTC | CSARKGTSGNEQFF
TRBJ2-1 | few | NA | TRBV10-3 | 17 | TGTGCCATCAGTGAGTCGGTGCTACTACCCTCCTACAATGAGCAGTTCTTC | CAISESVLLPSYNEQFF
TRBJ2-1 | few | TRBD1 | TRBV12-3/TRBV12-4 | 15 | TGTGCCAGCAGCCATCGACAGGGGAGCTACAATGAGCAGTTCTTC | CASSHRQGSYNEQFF
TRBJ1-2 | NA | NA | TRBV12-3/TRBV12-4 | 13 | TGTGCCAGCAGTTCGGCCGGAGAGTATGGCTACACCTTC | CASSSAGEYGYTF
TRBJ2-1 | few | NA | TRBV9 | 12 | TGTGCCAGCAGCCCCCAGTTGGGTGAGCAGTTCTTC | CASSPQLGEQFF
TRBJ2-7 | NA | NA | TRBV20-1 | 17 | TGCAGTGCTAGAGTGGGAGAGATGCTCCTAGAGCTCCGAGAGCAGTACTTC | CSARVGEMLLELREQYF
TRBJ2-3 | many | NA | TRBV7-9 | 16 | TGTGCCAGCAGCATCGGGACACTCTCTATCACAGATACGCAGTATTTT | CASSIGTLSITDTQYF